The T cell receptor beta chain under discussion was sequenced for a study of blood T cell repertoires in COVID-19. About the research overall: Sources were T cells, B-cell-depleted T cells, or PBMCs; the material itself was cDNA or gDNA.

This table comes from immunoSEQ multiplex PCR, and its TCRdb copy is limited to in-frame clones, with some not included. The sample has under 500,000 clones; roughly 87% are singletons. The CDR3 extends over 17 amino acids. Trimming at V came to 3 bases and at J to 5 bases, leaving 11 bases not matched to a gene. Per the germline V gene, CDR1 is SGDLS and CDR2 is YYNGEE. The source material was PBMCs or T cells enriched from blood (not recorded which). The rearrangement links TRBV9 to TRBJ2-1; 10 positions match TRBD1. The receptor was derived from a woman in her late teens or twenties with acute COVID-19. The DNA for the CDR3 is TGTGCCAGCAGCGCACGTTCTTCGGGACAGGGGAACAATGAGCAGTTCTTC. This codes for CASSARSSGQGNNEQFF.